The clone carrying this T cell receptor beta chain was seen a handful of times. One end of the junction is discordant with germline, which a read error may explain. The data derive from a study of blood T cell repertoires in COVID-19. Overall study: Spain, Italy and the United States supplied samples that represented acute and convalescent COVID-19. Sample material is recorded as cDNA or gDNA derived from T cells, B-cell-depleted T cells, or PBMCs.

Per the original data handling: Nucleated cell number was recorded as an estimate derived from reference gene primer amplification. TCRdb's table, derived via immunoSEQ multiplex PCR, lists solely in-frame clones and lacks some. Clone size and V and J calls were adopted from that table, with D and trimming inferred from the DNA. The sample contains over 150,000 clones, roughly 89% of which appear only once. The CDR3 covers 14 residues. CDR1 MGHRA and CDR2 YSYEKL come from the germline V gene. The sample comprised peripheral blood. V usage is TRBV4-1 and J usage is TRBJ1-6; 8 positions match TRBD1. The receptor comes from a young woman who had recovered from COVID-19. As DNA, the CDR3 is TGCGCCAGCGGCCAGGGGGCGGATAATTCACCCCTCCACTTT. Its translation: CASGQGADNSPLHF.